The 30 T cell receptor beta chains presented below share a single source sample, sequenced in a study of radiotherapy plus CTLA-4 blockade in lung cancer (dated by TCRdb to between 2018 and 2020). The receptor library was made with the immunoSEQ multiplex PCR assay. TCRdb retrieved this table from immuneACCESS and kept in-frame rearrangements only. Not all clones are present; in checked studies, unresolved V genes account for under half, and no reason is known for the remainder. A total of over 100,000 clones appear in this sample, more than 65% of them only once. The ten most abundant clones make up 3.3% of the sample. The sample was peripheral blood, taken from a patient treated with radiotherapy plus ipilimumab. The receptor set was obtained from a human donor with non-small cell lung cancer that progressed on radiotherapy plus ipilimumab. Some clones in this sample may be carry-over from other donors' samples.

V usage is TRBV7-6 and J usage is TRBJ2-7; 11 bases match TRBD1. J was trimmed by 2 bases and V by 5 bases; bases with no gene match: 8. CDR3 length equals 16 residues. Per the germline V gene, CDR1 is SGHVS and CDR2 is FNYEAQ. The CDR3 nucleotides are TGTGCCAGCAGCGCCTACAAGGACAGGGGGCCCTACGAGCAGTACTTC. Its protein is CASSAYKDRGPYEQYF.

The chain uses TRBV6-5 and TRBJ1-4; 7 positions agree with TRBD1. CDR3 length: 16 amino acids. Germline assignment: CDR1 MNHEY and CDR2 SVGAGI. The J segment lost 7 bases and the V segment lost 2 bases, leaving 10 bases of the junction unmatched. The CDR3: CASSYARRQGGEKLFF. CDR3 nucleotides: TGTGCCAGCAGTTACGCCCGTCGACAGGGTGGTGAAAAACTGTTTTTT.

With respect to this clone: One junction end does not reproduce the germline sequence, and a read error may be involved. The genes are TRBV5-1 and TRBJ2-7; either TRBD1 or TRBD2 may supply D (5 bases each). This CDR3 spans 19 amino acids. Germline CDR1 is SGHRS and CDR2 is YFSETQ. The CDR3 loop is CTSSPYGSGAASSSYEQYF. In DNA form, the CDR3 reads TGCACCAGCAGCCCGTATGGTTCCGGGGCGGCATCTAGCTCCTACGAGCAGTACTTC. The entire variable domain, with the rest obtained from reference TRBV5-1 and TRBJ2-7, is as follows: KAGVTQTPRYLIKTRGQQVTLSCSPISGHRSVSWYQQTPGQGLQFLFEYFSETQRNKGNFPGRFSGRQFSNSRSEMNVSTLELGDSALYLCTSSPYGSGAASSSYEQYFGPGTRLTVT.

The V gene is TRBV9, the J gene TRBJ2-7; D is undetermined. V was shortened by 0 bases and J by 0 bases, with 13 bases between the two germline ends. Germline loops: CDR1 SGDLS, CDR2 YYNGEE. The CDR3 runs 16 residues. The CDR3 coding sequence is TGTGCCAGCAGCGTAGAGGTCGGAACCCGCTCCTACGAGCAGTACTTC. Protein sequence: CASSVEVGTRSYEQYF.

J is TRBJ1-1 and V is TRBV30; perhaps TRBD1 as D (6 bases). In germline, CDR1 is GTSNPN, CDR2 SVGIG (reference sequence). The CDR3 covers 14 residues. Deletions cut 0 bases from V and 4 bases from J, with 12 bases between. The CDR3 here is CAWSVLGGGTEAFF. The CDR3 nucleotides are TGTGCCTGGAGTGTACTTGGAGGGGGCACTGAAGCTTTCTTT.

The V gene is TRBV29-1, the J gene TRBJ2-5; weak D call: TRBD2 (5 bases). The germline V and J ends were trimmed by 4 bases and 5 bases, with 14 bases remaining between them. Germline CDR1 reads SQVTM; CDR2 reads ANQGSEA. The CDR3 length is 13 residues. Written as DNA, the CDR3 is TGCAGCGTTGGGATGGAAGGCGGGGAGACCCAGTACTTC. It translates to CSVGMEGGETQYF.

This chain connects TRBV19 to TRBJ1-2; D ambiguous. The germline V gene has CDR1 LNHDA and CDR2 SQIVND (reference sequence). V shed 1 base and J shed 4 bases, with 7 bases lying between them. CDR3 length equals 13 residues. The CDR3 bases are TGTGCCAGTAGTATAGCAACGGGCTATGGCTACACCTTC. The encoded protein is CASSIATGYGYTF. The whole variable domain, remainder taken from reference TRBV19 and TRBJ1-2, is DGGITQSPKYLFRKEGQNVTLSCEQNLNHDAMYWYRQDPGQGLRLIYYSQIVNDFQKGDIAEGYSVSREKKESFPLTVTSAQKNPTAFYLCASSIATGYGYTFGSGTRLTVV.

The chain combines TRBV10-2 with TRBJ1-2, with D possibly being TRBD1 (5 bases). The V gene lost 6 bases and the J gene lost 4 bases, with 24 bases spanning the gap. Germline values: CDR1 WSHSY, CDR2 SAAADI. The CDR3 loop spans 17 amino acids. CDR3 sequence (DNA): TGCGCCAGCAGCACCGACCGACCCGGGACCGACTTCTATGGCTACACCTTC. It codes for CASSTDRPGTDFYGYTF.

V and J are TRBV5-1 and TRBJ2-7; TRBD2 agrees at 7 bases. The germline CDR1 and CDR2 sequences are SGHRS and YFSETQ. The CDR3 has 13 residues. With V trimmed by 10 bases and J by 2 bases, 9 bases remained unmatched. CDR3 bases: TGCGCCCCCCTGGGAGGGTCCACCTACGAGCAGTACTTC. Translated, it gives CAPLGGSTYEQYF.

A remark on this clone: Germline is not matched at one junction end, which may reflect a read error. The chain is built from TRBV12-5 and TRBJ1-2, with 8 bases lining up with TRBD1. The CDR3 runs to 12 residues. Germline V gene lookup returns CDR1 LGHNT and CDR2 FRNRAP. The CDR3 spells CASGLEPGGPSF. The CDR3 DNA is TGTGCTAGTGGTTTGGAACCAGGGGGCCCTTCCTTC.

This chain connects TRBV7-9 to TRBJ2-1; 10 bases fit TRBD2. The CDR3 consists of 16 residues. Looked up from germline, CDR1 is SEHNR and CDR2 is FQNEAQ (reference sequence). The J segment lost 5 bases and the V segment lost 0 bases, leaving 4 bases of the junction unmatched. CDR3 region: CASSLAGSGGDNEQFF. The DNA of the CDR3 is TGTGCCAGCAGCTTAGCGGGGAGCGGGGGGGACAATGAGCAGTTCTTC.

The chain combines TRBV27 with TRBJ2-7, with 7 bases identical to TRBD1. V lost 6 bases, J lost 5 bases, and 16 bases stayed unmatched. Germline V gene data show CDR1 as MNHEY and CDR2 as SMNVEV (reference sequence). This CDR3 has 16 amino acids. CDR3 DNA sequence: TGTGCCAGCAGCTACAGAGCCCGACAGGGCCCAGACGAGCAGTACTTC. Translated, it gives CASSYRARQGPDEQYF.

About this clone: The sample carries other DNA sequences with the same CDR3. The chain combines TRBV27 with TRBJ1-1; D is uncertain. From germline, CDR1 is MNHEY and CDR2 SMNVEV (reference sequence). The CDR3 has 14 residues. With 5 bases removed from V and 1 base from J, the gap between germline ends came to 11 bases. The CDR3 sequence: CASSLRDGNTEAFF. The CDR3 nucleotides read TGTGCCAGCAGTCTCCGAGACGGGAACACTGAAGCTTTCTTT.

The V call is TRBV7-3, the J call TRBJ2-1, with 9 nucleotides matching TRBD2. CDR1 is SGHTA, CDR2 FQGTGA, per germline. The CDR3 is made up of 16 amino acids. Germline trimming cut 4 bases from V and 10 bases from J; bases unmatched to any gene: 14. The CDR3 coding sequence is TGTGCCAGCAGCTCCTCCCGGCTAGCGGGGAGCGGGGAGCAGTTCTTC. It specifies CASSSSRLAGSGEQFF.

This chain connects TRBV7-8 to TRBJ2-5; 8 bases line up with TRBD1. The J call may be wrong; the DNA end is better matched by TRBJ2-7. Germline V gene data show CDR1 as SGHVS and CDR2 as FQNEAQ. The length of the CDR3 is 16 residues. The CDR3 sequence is CASSLGLPGGVYEQYF. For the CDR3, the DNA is TGTGCCAGCAGCTTAGGCCTTCCAGGGGGCGTCTACGAGCAGTACTTC.

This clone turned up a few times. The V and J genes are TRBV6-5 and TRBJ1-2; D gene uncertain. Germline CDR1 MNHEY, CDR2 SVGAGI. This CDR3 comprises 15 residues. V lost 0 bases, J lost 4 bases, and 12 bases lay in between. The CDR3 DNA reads TGTGCCAGCAGTTACTCGAGAGCGTTAGGCTATGGCTACACCTTC. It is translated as CASSYSRALGYGYTF.

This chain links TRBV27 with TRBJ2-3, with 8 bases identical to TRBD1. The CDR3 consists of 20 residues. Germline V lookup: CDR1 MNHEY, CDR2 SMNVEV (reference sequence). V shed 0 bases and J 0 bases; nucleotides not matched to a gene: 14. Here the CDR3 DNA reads TGTGCCAGCAGTTTATCGCCGACAGGGGTCGATTTTTTTAGCACAGATACGCAGTATTTT. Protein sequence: CASSLSPTGVDFFSTDTQYF.

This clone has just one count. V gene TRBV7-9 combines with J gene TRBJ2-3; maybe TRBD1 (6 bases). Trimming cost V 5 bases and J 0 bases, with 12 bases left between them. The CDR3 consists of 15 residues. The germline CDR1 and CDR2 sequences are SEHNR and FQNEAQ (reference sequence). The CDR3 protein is CASSNRASSTDTQYF. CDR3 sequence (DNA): TGTGCCAGCAGCAACAGGGCTTCTAGCACAGATACGCAGTATTTT.

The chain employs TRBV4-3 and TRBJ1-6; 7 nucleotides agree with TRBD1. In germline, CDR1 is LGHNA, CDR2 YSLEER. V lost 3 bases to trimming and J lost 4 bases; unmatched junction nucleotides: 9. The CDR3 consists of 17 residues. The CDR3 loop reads CASSQASGTAYNSPLHF. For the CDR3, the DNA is TGCGCCAGCAGCCAGGCGTCCGGGACAGCTTATAATTCACCCCTCCACTTT.

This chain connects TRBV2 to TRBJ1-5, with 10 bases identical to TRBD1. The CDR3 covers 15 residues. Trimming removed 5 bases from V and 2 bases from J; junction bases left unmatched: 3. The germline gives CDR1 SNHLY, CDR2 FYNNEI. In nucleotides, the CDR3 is TGTGCCAGCAGTACCGGGACAGGGGGCAATCAGCCCCAGCATTTT. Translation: CASSTGTGGNQPQHF.

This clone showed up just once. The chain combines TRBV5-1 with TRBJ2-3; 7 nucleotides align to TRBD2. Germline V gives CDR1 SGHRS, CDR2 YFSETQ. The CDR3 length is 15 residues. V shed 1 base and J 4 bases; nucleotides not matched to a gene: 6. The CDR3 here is CASSLQKGGADTQYF. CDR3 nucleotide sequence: TGCGCCAGCAGCTTGCAGAAGGGAGGGGCAGATACGCAGTATTTT.

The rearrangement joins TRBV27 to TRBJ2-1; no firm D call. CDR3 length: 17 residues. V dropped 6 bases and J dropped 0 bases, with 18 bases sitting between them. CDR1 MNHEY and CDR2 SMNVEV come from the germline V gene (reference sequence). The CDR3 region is CASSPWGSWPSYNEQFF. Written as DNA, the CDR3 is TGTGCCAGCAGCCCGTGGGGTTCCTGGCCCTCCTACAATGAGCAGTTCTTC.

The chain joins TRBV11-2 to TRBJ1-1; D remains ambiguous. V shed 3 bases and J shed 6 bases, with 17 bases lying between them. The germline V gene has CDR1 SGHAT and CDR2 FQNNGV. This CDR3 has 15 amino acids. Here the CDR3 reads CASSFLDRRLAEAFF. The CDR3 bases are TGTGCCAGCAGCTTCTTGGATAGGCGCCTTGCTGAAGCTTTCTTT.

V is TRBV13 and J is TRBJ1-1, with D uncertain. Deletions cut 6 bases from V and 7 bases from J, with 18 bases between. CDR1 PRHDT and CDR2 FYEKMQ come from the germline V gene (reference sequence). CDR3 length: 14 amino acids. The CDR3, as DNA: TGTGCCAGCAGTCTAAAGGCCTTGGTCGGTGAAGCTTTCTTT. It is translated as CASSLKALVGEAFF.

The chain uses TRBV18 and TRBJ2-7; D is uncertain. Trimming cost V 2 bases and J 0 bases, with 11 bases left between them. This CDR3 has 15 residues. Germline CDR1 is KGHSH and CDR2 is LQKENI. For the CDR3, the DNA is TGTGCCAGCTCACCATCCACGTTGAGCTCCTACGAGCAGTACTTC. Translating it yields CASSPSTLSSYEQYF.

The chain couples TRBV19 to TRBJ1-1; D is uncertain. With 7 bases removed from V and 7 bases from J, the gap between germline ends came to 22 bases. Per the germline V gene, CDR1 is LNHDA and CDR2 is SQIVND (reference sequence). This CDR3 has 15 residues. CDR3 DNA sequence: TGTGCCAGTACCTCCGGTTCCGGGATGGTTATTGAAGCTTTCTTT. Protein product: CASTSGSGMVIEAFF.

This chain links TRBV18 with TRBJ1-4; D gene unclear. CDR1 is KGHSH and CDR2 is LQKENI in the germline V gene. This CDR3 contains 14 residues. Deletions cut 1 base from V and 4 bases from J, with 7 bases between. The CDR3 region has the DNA TGTGCCAGCTCACCACTCCAAGTTAATGAAAAACTGTTTTTT. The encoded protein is CASSPLQVNEKLFF.

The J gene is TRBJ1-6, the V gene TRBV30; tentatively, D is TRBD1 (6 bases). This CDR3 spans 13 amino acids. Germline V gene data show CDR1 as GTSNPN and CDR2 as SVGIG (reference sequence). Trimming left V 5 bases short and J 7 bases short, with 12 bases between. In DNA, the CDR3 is TGTGCCTGGGCCCTGGGACACAATTCACCCCTCCACTTT. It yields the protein CAWALGHNSPLHF.

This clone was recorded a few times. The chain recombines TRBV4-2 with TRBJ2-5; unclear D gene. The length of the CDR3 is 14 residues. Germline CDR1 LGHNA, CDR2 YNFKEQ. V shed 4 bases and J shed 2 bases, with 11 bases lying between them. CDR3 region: CASSPEQGQETQYF. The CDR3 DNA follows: TGTGCCAGCAGCCCTGAACAAGGACAAGAGACCCAGTACTTC.

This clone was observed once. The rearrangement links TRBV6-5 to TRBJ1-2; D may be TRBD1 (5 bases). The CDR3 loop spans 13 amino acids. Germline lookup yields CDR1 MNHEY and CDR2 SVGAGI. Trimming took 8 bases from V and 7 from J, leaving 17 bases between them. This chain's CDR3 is CASSRGGTRGYTF. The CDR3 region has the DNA TGTGCCAGCTCTCGGGGGGGGACTCGTGGCTACACCTTC.